The 9 T cell receptor beta chains below were found in one sample sequenced in a study of shared clonotypes between healthy human individuals. TCRdb's copy holds only in-frame clones and misses some; the assay was immunoSEQ multiplex PCR. The sample lists 2 million to 2.5 million clones; 85% to 95% were seen once. The source material was naive CD4+ T cells from PBMCs. Subset described: CD45RA+ positively selected. Receptors were obtained from a man younger than 35 in good health. Some clones in this sample may be carry-over from other donors' samples.

The rearrangement links TRBV28 to TRBJ2-7; D could derive from TRBD1 or TRBD2 (6 bases each). V lost 8 bases and J 3 bases, leaving 23 bases between the germline ends. Germline values: CDR1 MDHEN, CDR2 SYDVKM. The CDR3 covers 16 residues. This CDR3 reads CASLPRGRLQFYEQYF. Here the CDR3 DNA reads TGTGCCAGCTTACCCCGGGGGCGCCTCCAATTCTACGAGCAGTACTTC.

Details on this clone: Other DNA sequences in the same sample also yield this CDR3. V gene TRBV6-5 combines with J gene TRBJ2-7; the D gene is possibly TRBD2 (5 bases). CDR1 and CDR2 (germline): MNHEY, SVGAGI. The CDR3 is 13 amino acids. Between the trimmed V and J ends, which lost 0 bases and 6 bases, there was a span of 9 bases. The CDR3 DNA sequence: TGTGCCAGCAGTTACTCGTCCGGGGTCGAGCAGTACTTC. Translated: CASSYSSGVEQYF.

The CDR3, as DNA: TGTGCCAGCAGTCTACTCCGGGACTACCAAGAGACCCAGTACTTC. This codes for CASSLLRDYQETQYF. This chain joins TRBV28 and TRBJ2-5, with a weak D call TRBD2 (6 bases). Between the trimmed V and J ends, which lost 5 bases and 0 bases, there was a span of 13 bases. There are 15 residues in the CDR3. Germline V gene lookup returns CDR1 MDHEN and CDR2 SYDVKM.

CDR3 nucleotides: TGTGCCAGCAGCCCCGGTGGCGGGAGAGAAGCCTACAATGAGCAGTTCTTC. Its protein product is CASSPGGGREAYNEQFF. This sequence joins TRBV7-2 and TRBJ2-1; 7 bases are shared with TRBD2. This CDR3 has 17 amino acids. Germline V gives CDR1 SGHTA, CDR2 FQGNSA. With 5 bases clipped from V and 2 bases from J, the junction kept 12 bases outside the gene matches.

The rearrangement links TRBV29-1 to TRBJ2-6; D uncertain. Germline assignment: CDR1 SQVTM and CDR2 ANQGSEA. The CDR3 has 14 amino acids. The ends were cut back, 1 base at V and 3 bases at J, with 7 bases in the middle. CDR3 in DNA: TGCAGCGTTGAAGGTGGGGATGGGGCCAACGTCCTGACTTTC. The encoded protein is CSVEGGDGANVLTF. Using reference TRBV29-1 and TRBJ2-6 for the parts outside the CDR3, the full variable domain is SAVISQKPSRDICQRGTSLTIQCQVDSQVTMMFWYRQQPGQSLTLIATANQGSEATYESGFVIDKFPISRPNLTFSTLTVSNMSPEDSSIYLCSVEGGDGANVLTFGAGSRLTVL.

V usage is TRBV2 and J usage is TRBJ2-3; 7 nucleotides match TRBD1. The V gene end was trimmed by 4 bases and the J gene end by 0 bases; junction bases not matched to a gene: 7. Germline V CDR1 and CDR2: SNHLY, FYNNEI. The CDR3 contains 16 residues. The CDR3 here is CASSAQTGSSTDTQYF. In DNA form, the CDR3 reads TGTGCCAGCAGTGCCCAGACAGGGTCTAGCACAGATACGCAGTATTTT.

This chain uses TRBV2 with TRBJ2-3; D call uncertain. CDR3 size: 16 residues. CDR1 is SNHLY, CDR2 FYNNEI, per germline. Trimming left V 3 bases short and J 0 bases short, with 13 bases between. DNA for the CDR3: TGTGCCAGCAGTGACAGCGCCCTGGCCAGCACAGATACGCAGTATTTT. Protein product: CASSDSALASTDTQYF.

The rearrangement joins TRBV18 to TRBJ2-5, with D tentatively TRBD2 (6 bases). Trimming removed 3 bases at V and 5 bases at J, with 16 bases between. The germline CDR1 and CDR2 sequences are KGHSH and LQKENI. The CDR3 contains 15 residues. Here the CDR3 reads CASSPPGLPAETQYF. The CDR3 bases are TGTGCCAGCTCACCTCCGGGACTTCCGGCGGAGACCCAGTACTTC.

V gene TRBV5-8 combines with J gene TRBJ1-2; D is possibly TRBD1 (6 bases). The V and J ends lost 1 base and 6 bases respectively, with 13 bases between them. Germline assignment: CDR1 SGHTS and CDR2 YDEGEE. The CDR3 has 14 amino acids. The CDR3 nucleotides are TGTGCCAGCAGCTTGACTAAGGGGGTGAATGGCTACACCTTC. As protein: CASSLTKGVNGYTF.